The 17 T cell receptor beta chains below were found in one sample sequenced in a study of cytomegalovirus exposure and HLA in healthy donors. PCR employed 60 Vbeta and 13 Jbeta primers. Clones were read by immunoSEQ multiplex PCR, and TCRdb kept only the in-frame ones, dropping some. The repertoire includes around 98,000 clones, 75% to 85% of them detected once, and approximately 3.6% sits in the top ten. The specimen was PBMCs. These receptors were taken from a woman aged 35 to 49 in good health and CMV-seronegative.

The chain joins TRBV9 to TRBJ1-2; D is ambiguous. Deletions cut 4 bases from V and 5 bases from J, with 9 bases between. Germline lookup yields CDR1 SGDLS and CDR2 YYNGEE. The CDR3 is 12 residues long. This chain's CDR3 is CASSPVEYGYTF. The CDR3, as DNA: TGTGCCAGCAGCCCGGTGGAGTATGGCTACACCTTC.

The rearrangement uses TRBV9 and TRBJ2-6; the D gene is possibly TRBD1 (5 bases). This CDR3 is built from 18 residues. CDR1 and CDR2 from the germline V gene are SGDLS and YYNGEE. Trimming cost V 0 bases and J 4 bases, with 17 bases left between them. In DNA, the CDR3 is TGTGCCAGCAGCGTAGGGCAAAGGGGTGTTGCGGGGGCCAACGTCCTGACTTTC. The encoded protein is CASSVGQRGVAGANVLTF.

About this clone: At the DNA level, this CDR3 is encoded by other sequences in the same sample as well. The gene calls are TRBV30 and TRBJ2-7; 9 bases agree with TRBD1. CDR3 length: 12 amino acids. Germline CDR1 reads GTSNPN; CDR2 reads SVGIG (reference sequence). V lost 6 bases, J lost 3 bases, and 3 bases stayed unmatched. CDR3 in DNA: TGTGCCTGTTCGGACAGGGGCTACGAGCAGTACTTC. This translates into CACSDRGYEQYF.

The chain employs TRBV15 and TRBJ2-3, with 14 bases fitting TRBD2. Germline V gene sequence: CDR1 LNHNV, CDR2 YYDKDF (reference sequence). CDR3 length: 18 residues. V trimming: 8 bases; J trimming: 5 bases; junction bases outside the gene matches: 15. The CDR3 coding sequence is TGTGCCACCGCGCCCCGGGGACTAGCGGGGGTACTGGGAGATACGCAGTATTTT. As protein: CATAPRGLAGVLGDTQYF.

Concerning this clone itself: Germline is not matched at one junction end, which may reflect a read error. The CDR3 region has the DNA TGTGCCAGCGTCTCTCCGATGGTGGGGCTATTGTATGGCTACCCCTTC. Translated: CASVSPMVGLLYGYPF. This chain joins TRBV28 and TRBJ1-2; TRBD1 might be the D (5 bases). The CDR3 sequence is 16 residues long. Germline assignment: CDR1 MDHEN and CDR2 SYDVKM.

Here the CDR3 reads CASRSPRGWEQETQYF. The CDR3 DNA reads TGTGCCAGCAGATCCCCGCGCGGGTGGGAACAAGAGACCCAGTACTTC. The V gene is TRBV28, the J gene TRBJ2-5, with D maybe TRBD2 (5 bases). V lost 6 bases, J lost 2 bases, and 19 bases lay in between. The CDR3 covers 16 residues. Germline values: CDR1 MDHEN, CDR2 SYDVKM. The variable domain in full, completed from reference TRBV28 and TRBJ2-5, reads DVKVTQSSRYLVKRTGEKVFLECVQDMDHENMFWYRQDPGLGLRLIYFSYDVKMKEKGDIPEGYSVSREKKERFSLILESASTNQTSMYLCASRSPRGWEQETQYFGPGTRLLVL.

This clone was seen only a few times. This chain joins TRBV2 and TRBJ1-4; the match to TRBD1 covers 7 bases. Germline V gives CDR1 SNHLY, CDR2 FYNNEI. V shed 4 bases and J 15 bases; nucleotides not matched to a gene: 2. There are 10 residues in the CDR3. CDR3 coding DNA: TGTGCCAGCAGTGCGACAGGGTTGTTTTTT. Translating gives CASSATGLFF.

The table lists this clone with a count of one. The chain is built from TRBV7-6 and TRBJ2-7; no clear D gene. V was shortened by 0 bases and J by 2 bases, with 8 bases between the two germline ends. Germline CDR1 SGHVS, CDR2 FNYEAQ. The CDR3 loop spans 14 amino acids. This CDR3 reads CASSLALGTYEQYF. The CDR3 bases are TGTGCCAGCAGCTTAGCGCTGGGCACCTACGAGCAGTACTTC.

The gene calls are TRBV25-1 and TRBJ2-1, with 9 bases lining up with TRBD2. V shed 1 base, J shed 8 bases, and the junction held 12 bases outside the gene matches. The germline CDR1 and CDR2 sequences are MGHDK and SYGVNS. The CDR3 is made up of 17 amino acids. The CDR3 DNA reads as TGTGCCAGCAGTGAATTCGGGGGCCTAGCGGGGACACATGAGCAGTTCTTC. This sequence encodes CASSEFGGLAGTHEQFF.

V is TRBV28 and J is TRBJ1-2; D unclear. Germline lookup yields CDR1 MDHEN and CDR2 SYDVKM. The CDR3 runs to 11 residues. Trimming cost V 3 bases and J 5 bases, with 4 bases left between them. The DNA of the CDR3 is TGTGCCAGCAGTTTCGAGTATGGCTACACCTTC. This codes for CASSFEYGYTF.

The V gene is TRBV4-1, the J gene TRBJ1-4; D is unclear. The V gene lost 5 bases and the J gene lost 5 bases, with 15 bases spanning the gap. The germline CDR1 and CDR2 sequences are MGHRA and YSYEKL. This CDR3 has 15 amino acids. As DNA, the CDR3 is TGCGCCAGCAGCAACCACGAACGGTCCAATGAAAAACTGTTTTTT. This translates into CASSNHERSNEKLFF.

This chain joins TRBV11-2 and TRBJ1-1, with TRBD1 identical over 8 bases. Trimming cost V 5 bases and J 4 bases; bases outside gene matches: 6. CDR3 length equals 14 residues. Germline CDR1 SGHAT, CDR2 FQNNGV. CDR3 nucleotides: TGTGCCAGCAGCATAACTACAGGGGGCACTGAAGCTTTCTTT. It translates to CASSITTGGTEAFF.

The gene calls are TRBV5-5 and TRBJ2-7; TRBD2 is a possible D gene (5 bases). CDR1 and CDR2 (germline): SGHKS, YYEKEE (reference sequence). This CDR3 region has 13 residues. Between the trimmed V and J ends, which lost 3 bases and 11 bases, there was a span of 18 bases. CDR3 DNA: TGTGCCAGCAGCTCCCCGGGCCGATCGGAGGAGTACTTC. This gives the protein CASSSPGRSEEYF.

This clone was detected a few times. This rearrangement joins TRBV4-2 to TRBJ2-2, with TRBD2 matching over 10 bases. There are 17 residues in the CDR3. V lost 0 bases to trimming and J lost 5 bases; unmatched junction nucleotides: 6. CDR1 is LGHNA, CDR2 YNFKEQ, per germline. The CDR3, as DNA: TGTGCCAGCAGCCAAGATAGACTAGCGGGTGGGACCGGGGAGCTGTTTTTT. Its protein product is CASSQDRLAGGTGELFF.

In this sample, this clone turned up a few times. V and J are TRBV19 and TRBJ1-1; 7 nucleotides line up with TRBD1. The ends lost 1 base at V and 7 bases at J; junction bases unmatched: 3. This CDR3 is 13 amino acids long. In germline, CDR1 is LNHDA, CDR2 SQIVND (reference sequence). The CDR3 reads CASSIGDSREAFF. CDR3 DNA: TGTGCCAGTAGTATAGGGGACAGCCGTGAAGCTTTCTTT.

The chain carries TRBV29-1 and TRBJ2-2; 8 nucleotides match TRBD2. From germline, CDR1 is SQVTM and CDR2 ANQGSEA. After removal of 2 bases from V and 1 base from J, the junction contained 0 bases not matched to a gene. This CDR3 is built from 14 residues. The CDR3 region has the DNA TGCAGCGTTGAACGGGGGGGGAACACCGGGGAGCTGTTTTTT. Its protein is CSVERGGNTGELFF.

This clone has a single count. A junction end diverges from the germline sequence, so it may reflect a read error. The chain carries TRBV16 and TRBJ1-2; D unclear. The CDR3 totals 14 residues. Germline CDR1 and CDR2: KGHSY and FQNENV. Here the CDR3 reads CASSPGLTNYGYPF. In DNA, the CDR3 is TGTGCCAGCAGCCCGGGGTTAACTAACTATGGCTACCCCTTC.